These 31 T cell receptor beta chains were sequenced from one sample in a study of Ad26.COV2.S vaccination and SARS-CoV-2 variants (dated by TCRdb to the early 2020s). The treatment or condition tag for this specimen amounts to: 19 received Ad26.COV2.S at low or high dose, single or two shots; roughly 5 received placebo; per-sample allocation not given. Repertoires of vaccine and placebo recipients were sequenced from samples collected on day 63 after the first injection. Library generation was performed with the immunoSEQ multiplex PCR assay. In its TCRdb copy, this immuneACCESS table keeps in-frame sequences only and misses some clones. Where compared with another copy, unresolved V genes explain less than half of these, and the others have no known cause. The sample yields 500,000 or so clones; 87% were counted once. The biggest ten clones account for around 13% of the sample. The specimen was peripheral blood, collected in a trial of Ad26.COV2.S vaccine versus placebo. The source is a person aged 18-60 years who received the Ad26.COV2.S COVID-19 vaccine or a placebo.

The CDR3 sequence is CASSENSGYEQYF. CDR3 bases: TGTGCCAGCAGTGAAAACAGCGGCTACGAGCAGTACTTC. V is TRBV2 and J is TRBJ2-7; D might be TRBD2 (5 bases). The CDR3 contains 13 residues. V was cut by 2 bases and J by 3 bases, with 8 bases left in between. The germline gives CDR1 SNHLY, CDR2 FYNNEI.

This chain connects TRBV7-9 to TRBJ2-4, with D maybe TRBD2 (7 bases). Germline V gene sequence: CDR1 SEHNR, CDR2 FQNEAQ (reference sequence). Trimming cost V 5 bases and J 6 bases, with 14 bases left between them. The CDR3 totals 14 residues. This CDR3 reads CASSPGLGGNIQYF. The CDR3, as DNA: TGTGCCAGCAGCCCCGGACTAGGGGGAAACATTCAGTACTTC.

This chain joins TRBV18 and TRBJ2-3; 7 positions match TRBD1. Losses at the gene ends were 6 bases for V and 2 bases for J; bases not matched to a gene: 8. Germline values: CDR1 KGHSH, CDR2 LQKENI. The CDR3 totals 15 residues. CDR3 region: CASSQTGQITDTQYF. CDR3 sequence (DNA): TGTGCCAGCTCGCAGACAGGGCAAATCACAGATACGCAGTATTTT.

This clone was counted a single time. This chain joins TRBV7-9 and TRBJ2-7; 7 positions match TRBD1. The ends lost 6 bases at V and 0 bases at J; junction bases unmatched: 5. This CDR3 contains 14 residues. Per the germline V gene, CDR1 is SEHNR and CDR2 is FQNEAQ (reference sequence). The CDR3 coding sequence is TGTGCCAGCAGTGTAACAGGGGCCTCCTACGAGCAGTACTTC. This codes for CASSVTGASYEQYF. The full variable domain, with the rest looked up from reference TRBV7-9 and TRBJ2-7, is DTGVSQNPRHKITKRGQNVTFRCDPISEHNRLYWYRQTLGQGPEFLTYFQNEAQLEKSRLLSDRFSAERPKGSFSTLEIQRTEQGDSAMYLCASSVTGASYEQYFGPGTRLTVT.

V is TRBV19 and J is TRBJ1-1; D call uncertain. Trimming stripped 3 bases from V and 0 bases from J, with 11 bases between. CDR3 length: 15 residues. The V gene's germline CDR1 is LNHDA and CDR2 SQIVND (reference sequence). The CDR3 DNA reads TGTGCCAGTAGTATGTCGGTGGCCATGAACACTGAAGCTTTCTTT. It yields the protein CASSMSVAMNTEAFF.

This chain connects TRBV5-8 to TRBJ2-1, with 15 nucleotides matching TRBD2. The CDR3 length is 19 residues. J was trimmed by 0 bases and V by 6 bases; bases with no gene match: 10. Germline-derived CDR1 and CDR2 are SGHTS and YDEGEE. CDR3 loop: CASKAPGLAGGGSYNEQFF. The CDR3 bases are TGTGCCAGCAAAGCTCCGGGACTAGCGGGAGGAGGCTCCTACAATGAGCAGTTCTTC.

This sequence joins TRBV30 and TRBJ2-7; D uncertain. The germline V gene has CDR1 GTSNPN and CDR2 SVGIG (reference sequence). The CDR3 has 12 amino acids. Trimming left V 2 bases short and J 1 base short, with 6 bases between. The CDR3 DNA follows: TGTGCCTGGAGTAGTATATCCTACGAGCAGTACTTC. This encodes CAWSSISYEQYF.

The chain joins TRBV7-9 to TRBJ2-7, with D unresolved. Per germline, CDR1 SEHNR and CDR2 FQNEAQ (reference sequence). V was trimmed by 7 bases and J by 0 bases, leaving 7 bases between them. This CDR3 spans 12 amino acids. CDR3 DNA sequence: TGTGCCAGCACCTGGGGCTCCTACGAGCAGTACTTC. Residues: CASTWGSYEQYF.

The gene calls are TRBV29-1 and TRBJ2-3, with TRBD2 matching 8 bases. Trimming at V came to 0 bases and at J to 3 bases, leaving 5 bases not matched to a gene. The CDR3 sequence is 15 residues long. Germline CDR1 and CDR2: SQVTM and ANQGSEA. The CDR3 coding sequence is TGCAGCGTTGAAGAGTTACGCGGGAGGACAGATACGCAGTATTTT. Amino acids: CSVEELRGRTDTQYF.

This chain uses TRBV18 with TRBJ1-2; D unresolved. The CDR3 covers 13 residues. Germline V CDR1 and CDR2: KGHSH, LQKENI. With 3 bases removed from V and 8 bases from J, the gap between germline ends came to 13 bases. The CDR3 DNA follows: TGTGCCAGCTCACCCCTCGGGGTGATGGGCTACACCTTC. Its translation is CASSPLGVMGYTF.

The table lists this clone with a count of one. The CDR3 nucleotides are TGTGCCAGCAGCTTAGGTCAGGGAATCGGGGAGCTGTTTTTT. It translates to CASSLGQGIGELFF. The chain uses TRBV7-8 and TRBJ2-2; tentative D call: TRBD1 (5 bases). This CDR3 spans 14 amino acids. The ends were cut back, 1 base at V and 7 bases at J, with 10 bases in the middle. The V gene's germline CDR1 is SGHVS and CDR2 FQNEAQ.

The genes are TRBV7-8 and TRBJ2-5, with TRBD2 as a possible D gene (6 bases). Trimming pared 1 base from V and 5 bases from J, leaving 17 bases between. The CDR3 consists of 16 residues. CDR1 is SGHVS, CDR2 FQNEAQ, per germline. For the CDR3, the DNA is TGTGCCAGCAGCTTAGATCCAGTGGGCGCGGGGGAGACCCAGTACTTC. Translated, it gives CASSLDPVGAGETQYF.

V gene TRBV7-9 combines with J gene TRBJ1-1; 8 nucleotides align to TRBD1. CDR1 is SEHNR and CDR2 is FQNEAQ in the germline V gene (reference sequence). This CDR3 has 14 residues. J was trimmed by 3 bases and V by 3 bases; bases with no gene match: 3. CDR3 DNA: TGTGCCAGCAGCTTCAGGGGGCGGGACACTGAAGCTTTCTTT. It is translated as CASSFRGRDTEAFF.

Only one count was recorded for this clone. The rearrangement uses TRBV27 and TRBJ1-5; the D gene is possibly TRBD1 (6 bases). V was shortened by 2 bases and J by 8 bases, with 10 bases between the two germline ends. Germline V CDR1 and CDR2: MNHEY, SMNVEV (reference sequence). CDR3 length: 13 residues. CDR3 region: CASSLKAGEPQHF. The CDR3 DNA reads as TGTGCCAGCAGTTTAAAGGCAGGGGAGCCCCAGCATTTT.

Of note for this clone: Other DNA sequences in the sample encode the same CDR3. CDR3 residues: CAWSARRDTEAFF. The CDR3 DNA is TGTGCCTGGAGCGCGAGACGGGACACTGAAGCTTTCTTT. J is TRBJ1-1 and V is TRBV30, with no clear D. The germline V gene has CDR1 GTSNPN and CDR2 SVGIG (reference sequence). The CDR3 totals 13 residues. V dropped 3 bases and J dropped 3 bases, with 11 bases sitting between them.

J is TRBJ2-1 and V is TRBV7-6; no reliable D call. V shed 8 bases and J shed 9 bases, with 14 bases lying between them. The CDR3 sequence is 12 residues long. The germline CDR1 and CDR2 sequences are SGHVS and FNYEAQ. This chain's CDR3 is CASSDLGREQFF. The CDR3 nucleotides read TGTGCCAGCTCCGACCTGGGCCGTGAGCAGTTCTTC.

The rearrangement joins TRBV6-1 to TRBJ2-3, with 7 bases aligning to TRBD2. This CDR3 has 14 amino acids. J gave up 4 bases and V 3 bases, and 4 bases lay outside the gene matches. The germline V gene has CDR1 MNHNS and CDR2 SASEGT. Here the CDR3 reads CASSDRLAPDTQYF. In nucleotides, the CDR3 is TGTGCCAGCAGTGACCGACTAGCCCCAGATACGCAGTATTTT.

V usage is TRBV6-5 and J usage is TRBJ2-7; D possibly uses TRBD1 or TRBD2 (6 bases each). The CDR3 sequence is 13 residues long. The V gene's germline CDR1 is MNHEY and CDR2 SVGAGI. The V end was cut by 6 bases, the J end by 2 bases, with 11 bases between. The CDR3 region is CASRGGLAYEQYF. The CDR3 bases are TGTGCCAGCAGAGGGGGGCTCGCCTACGAGCAGTACTTC.

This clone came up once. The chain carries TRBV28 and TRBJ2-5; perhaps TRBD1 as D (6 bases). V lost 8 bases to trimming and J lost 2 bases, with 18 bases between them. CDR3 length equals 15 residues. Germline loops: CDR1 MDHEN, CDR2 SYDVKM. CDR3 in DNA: TGTGCCAGCGGGGGTGGGGTTGGGACACAAGAGACCCAGTACTTC. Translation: CASGGGVGTQETQYF.

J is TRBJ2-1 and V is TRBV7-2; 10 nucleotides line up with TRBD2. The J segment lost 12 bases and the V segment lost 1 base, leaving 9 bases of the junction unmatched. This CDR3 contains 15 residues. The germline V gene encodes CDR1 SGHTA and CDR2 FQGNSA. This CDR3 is CASSLGLAGVGWQFF. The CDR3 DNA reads TGTGCCAGCAGCTTAGGTCTAGCGGGAGTGGGTTGGCAGTTCTTC.

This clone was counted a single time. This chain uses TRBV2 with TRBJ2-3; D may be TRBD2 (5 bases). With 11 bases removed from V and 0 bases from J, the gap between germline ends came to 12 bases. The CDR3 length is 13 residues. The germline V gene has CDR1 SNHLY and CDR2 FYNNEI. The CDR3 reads CAGSDPSTDTQYF. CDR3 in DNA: TGTGCCGGTAGCGACCCTAGCACAGATACGCAGTATTTT.

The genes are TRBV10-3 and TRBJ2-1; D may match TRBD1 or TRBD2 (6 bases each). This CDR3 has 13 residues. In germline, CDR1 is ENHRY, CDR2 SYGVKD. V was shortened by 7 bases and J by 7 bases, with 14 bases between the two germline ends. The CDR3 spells CAITTGARNEQFF. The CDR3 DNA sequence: TGTGCCATCACCACGGGGGCGCGGAATGAGCAGTTCTTC.

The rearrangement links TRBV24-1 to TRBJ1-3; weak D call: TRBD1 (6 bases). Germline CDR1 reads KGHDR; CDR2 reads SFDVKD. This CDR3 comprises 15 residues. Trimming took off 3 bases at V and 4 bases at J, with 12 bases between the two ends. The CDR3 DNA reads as TGTGCCACCAGTGATCCTCGGAGGGGGGGAAACACCATATATTTT. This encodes CATSDPRRGGNTIYF.

The CDR3 here is CASSLSTGTDTQYF. Written as DNA, the CDR3 is TGCGCCAGCAGCCTCTCCACAGGGACAGATACGCAGTATTTT. The gene calls are TRBV5-1 and TRBJ2-3, with D maybe TRBD1 (6 bases). The ends were cut back, 4 bases at V and 3 bases at J, with 12 bases in the middle. The germline V gene has CDR1 SGHRS and CDR2 YFSETQ. The CDR3 covers 14 residues.

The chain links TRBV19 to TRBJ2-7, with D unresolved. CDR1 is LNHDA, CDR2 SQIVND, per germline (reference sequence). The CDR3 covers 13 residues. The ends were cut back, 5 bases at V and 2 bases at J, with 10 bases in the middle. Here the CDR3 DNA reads TGTGCCAGTAGTTCAGCTGGGACCTACGAGCAGTACTTC. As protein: CASSSAGTYEQYF.

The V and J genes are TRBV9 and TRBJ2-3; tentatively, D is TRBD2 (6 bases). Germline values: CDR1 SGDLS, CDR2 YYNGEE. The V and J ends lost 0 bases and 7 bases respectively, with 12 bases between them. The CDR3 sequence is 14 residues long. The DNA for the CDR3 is TGTGCCAGCAGCGTAGGACCTAGCGAGAATACGCAGTATTTT. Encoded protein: CASSVGPSENTQYF.

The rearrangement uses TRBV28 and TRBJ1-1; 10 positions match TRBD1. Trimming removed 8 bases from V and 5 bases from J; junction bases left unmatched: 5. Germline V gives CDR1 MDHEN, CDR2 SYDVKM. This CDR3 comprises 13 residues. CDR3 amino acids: CASGTGVRTEAFF. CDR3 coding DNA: TGTGCCAGCGGGACAGGGGTACGGACTGAAGCTTTCTTT.

The CDR3 DNA is TGTGCCAGCAGCTCGGGACTAGGCCAGACCCAGTACTTC. Residues: CASSSGLGQTQYF. The chain recombines TRBV11-2 with TRBJ2-5, with TRBD2 matching over 8 bases. The junction had 4 bases not matched to a gene; V was cut back by 4 bases and J by 6 bases. CDR1 and CDR2 from the germline V gene are SGHAT and FQNNGV. The CDR3 totals 13 residues.

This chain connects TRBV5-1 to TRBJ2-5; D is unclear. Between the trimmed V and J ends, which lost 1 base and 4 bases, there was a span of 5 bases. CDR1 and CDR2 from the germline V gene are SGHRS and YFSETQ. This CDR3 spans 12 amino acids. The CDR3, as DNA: TGCGCCAGCAGCTTGATCCGAGAGACCCAGTACTTC. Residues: CASSLIRETQYF.

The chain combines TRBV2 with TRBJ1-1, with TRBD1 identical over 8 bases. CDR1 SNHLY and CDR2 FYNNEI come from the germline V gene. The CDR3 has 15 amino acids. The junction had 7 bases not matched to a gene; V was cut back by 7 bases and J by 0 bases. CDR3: CASKMPTGVNTEAFF. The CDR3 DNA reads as TGTGCCAGCAAGATGCCGACAGGGGTGAACACTGAAGCTTTCTTT.

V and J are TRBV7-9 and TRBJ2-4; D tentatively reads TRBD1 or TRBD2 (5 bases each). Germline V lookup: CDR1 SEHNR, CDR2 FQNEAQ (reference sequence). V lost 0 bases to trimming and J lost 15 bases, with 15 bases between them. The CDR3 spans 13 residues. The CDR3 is CASSLADGAVRYF. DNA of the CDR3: TGTGCCAGCAGCTTAGCGGACGGGGCTGTTAGGTACTTC.